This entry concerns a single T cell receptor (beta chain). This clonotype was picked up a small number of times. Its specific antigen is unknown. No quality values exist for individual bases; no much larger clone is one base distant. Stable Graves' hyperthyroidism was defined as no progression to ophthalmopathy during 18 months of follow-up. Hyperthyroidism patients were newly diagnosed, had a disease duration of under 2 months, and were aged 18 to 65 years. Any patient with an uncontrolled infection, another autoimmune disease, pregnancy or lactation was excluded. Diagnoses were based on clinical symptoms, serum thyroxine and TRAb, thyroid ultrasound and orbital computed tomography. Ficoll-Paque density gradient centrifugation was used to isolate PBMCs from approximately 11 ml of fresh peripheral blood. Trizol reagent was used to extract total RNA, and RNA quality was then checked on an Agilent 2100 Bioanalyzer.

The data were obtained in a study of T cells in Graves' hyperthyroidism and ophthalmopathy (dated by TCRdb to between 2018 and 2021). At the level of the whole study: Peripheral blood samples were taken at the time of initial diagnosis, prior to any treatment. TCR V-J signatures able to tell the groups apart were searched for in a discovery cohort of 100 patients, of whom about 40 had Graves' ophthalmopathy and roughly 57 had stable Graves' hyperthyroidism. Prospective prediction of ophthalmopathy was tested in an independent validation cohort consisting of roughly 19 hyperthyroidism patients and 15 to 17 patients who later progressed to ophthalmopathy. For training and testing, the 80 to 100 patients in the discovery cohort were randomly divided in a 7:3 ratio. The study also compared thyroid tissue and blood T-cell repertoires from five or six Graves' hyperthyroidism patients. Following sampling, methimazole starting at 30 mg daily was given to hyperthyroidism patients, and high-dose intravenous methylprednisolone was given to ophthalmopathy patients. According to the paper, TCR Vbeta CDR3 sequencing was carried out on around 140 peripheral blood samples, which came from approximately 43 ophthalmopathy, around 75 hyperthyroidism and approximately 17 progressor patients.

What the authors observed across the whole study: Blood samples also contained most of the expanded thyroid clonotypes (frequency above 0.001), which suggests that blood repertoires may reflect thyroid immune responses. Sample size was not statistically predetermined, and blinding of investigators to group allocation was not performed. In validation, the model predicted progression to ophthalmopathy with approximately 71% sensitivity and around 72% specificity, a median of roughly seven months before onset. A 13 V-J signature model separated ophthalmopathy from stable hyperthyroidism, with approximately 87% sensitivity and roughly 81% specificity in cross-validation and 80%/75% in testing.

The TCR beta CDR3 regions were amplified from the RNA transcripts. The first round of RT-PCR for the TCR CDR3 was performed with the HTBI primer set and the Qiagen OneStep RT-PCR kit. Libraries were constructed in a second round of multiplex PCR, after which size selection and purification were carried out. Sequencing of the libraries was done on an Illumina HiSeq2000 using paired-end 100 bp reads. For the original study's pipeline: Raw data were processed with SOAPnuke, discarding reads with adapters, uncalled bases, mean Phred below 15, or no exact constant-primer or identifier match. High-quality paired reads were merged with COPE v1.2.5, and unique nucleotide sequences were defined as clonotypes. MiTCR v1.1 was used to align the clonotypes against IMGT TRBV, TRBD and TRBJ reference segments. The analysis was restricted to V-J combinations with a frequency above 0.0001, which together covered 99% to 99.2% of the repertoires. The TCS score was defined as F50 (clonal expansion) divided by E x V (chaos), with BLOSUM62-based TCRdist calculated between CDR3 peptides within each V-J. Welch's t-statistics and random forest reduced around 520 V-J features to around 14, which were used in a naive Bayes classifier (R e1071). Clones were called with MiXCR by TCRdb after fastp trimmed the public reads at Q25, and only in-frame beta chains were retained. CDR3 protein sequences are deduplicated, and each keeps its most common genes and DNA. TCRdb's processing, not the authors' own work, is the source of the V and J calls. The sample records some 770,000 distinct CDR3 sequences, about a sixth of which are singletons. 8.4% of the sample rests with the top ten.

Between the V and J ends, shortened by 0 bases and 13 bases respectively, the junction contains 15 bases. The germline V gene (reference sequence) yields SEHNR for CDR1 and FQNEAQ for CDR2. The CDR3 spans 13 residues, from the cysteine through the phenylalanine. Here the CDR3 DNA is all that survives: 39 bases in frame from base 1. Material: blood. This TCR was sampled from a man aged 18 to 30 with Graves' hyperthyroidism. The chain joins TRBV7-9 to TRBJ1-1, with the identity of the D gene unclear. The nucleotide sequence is TGTGCCAGCAGCTTAGCGGAAACGGCCAAGGGTTTCTTT. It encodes CASSLAETAKGFF.